Sequencing of this T cell receptor (beta chain) was carried out in a study of T cells after yellow fever vaccination. Turning to the study itself: Preparing low-cell-number fractions relied on SMART-Seq v4 Ultra Low Input.

Looked up from germline, CDR1 is ENHRY and CDR2 is SYGVKD. The CDR3 spans 13 residues. V dropped 2 bases and J dropped 5 bases, with 9 bases sitting between them. It was through 5'RACE template switching that TCR cDNA was made, with a universal primer site and UMIs added. TCRdb analysed the 5' RACE reads with MiXCR anew, one entry per CDR3 protein. Of about 260,000 distinct CDR3 sequences in the sample, roughly 13% were seen once. The source material was CD4+ T cells sorted from PBMCs, sampled 45 days after the yellow fever booster vaccination. This chain joins TRBV10-3 and TRBJ1-2; D call uncertain. This TCR was recovered from a man aged 25 to 40 who received the YFV17D yellow fever vaccine. This chain's CDR3 is CAISEDGSYGYTF. The CDR3 bases are TGTGCCATCAGTGAGGACGGCTCGTATGGCTACACCTTC.